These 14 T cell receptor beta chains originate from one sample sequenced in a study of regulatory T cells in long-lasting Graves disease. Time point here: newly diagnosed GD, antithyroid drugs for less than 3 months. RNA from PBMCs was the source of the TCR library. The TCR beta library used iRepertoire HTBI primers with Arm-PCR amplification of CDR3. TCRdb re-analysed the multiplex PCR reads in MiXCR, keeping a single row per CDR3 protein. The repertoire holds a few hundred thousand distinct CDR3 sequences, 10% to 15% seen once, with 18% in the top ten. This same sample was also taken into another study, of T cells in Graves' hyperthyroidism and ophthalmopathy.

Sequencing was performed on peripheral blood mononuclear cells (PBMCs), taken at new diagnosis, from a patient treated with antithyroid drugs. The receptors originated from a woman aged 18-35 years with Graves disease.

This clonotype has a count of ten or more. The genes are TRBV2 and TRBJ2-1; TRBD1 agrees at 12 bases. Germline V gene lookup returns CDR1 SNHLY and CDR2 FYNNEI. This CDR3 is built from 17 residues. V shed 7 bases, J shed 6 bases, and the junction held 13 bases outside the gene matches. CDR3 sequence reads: CASIKDPGQGAFNEQFF. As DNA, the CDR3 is TGTGCCAGCATAAAAGATCCGGGACAGGGGGCGTTCAATGAGCAGTTCTTC.

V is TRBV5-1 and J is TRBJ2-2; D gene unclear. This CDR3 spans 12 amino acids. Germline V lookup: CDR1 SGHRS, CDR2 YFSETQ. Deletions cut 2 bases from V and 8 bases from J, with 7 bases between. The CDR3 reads CASSFYEGELFF. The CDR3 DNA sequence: TGCGCCAGCAGCTTCTATGAAGGGGAGCTGTTTTTT.

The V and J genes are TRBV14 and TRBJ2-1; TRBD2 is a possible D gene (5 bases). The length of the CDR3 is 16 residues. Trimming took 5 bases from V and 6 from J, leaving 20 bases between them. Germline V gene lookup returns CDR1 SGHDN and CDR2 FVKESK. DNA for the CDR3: TGTGCCAGCAGCTTCGGAGGCTTCATTTCTCTCAATGAGCAGTTCTTC. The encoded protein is CASSFGGFISLNEQFF.

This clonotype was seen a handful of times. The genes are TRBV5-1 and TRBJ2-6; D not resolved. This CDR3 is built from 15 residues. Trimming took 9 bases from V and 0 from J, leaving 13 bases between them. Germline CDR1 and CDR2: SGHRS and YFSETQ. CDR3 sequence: CATALGVSGANVLTF. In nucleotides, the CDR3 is TGCGCCACCGCCTTGGGTGTCTCTGGGGCCAACGTCCTGACTTTC.

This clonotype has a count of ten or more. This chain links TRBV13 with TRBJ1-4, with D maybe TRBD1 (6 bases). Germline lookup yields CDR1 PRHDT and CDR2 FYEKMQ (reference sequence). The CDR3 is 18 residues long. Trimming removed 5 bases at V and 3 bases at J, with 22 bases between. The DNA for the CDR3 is TGTGCCAGCAGCCTCAAGACAGGTATCCTAGCAGCTAATGAAAAACTGTTTTTT. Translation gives CASSLKTGILAANEKLFF. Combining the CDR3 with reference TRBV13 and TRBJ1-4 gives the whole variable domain AAGVIQSPRHLIKEKRETATLKCYPIPRHDTVYWYQQGPGQDPQFLISFYEKMQSDKGSIPDRFSAQQFSDYHSELNMSSLELGDSALYFCASSLKTGILAANEKLFFGSGTQLSVL.

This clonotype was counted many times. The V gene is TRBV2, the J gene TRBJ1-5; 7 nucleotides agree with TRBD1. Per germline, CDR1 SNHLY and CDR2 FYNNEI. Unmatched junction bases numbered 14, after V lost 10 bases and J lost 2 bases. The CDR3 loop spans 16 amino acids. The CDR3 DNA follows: TGTGCCACCCGGGAGGAGGGGGCTTGGGGCAATCAGCCCCAGCATTTT. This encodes CATREEGAWGNQPQHF.

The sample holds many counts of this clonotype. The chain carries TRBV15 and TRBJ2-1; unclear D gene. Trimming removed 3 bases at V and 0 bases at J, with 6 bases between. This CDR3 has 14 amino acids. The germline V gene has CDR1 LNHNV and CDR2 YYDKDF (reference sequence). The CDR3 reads CATSRMSSYNEQFF. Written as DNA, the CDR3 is TGTGCCACCAGCAGGATGAGCTCCTACAATGAGCAGTTCTTC.

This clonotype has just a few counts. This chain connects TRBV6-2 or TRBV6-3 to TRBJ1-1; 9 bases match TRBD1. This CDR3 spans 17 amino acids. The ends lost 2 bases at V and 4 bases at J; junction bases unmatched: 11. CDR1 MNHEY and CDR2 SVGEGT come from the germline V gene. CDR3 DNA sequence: TGTGCCAGCAGTTACATGGGGACAGGGCTTAGAATCACTGAAGCTTTCTTT. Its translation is CASSYMGTGLRITEAFF.

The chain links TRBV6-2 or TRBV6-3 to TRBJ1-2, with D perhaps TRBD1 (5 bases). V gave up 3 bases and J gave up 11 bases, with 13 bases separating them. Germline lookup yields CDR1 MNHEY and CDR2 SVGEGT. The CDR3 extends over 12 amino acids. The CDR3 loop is CASSYTATDYTF. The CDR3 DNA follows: TGTGCCAGCAGTTATACCGCGACAGATTACACCTTC.

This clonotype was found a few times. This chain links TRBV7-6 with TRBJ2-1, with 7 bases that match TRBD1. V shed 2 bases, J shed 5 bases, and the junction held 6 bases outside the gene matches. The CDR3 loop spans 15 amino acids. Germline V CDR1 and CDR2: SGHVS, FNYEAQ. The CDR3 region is CASSLLGGANNEQFF. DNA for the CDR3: TGTGCCAGCAGCTTATTAGGGGGCGCGAACAATGAGCAGTTCTTC.

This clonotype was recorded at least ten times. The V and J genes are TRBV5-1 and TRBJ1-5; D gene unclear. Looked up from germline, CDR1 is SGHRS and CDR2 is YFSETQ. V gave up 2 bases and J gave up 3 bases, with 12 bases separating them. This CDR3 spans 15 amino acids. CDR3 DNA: TGCGCCAGCAGCTTCGGCGGGATTGACAATCAGCCCCAGCATTTT. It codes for CASSFGGIDNQPQHF.

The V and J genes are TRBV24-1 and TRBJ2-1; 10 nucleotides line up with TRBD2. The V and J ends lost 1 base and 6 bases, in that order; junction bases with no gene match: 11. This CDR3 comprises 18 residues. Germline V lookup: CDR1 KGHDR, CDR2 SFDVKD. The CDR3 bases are TGTGCCACCAGTGATTTTGGTGCTAGCGGGAGTCCCCTCAATGAGCAGTTCTTC. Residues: CATSDFGASGSPLNEQFF.

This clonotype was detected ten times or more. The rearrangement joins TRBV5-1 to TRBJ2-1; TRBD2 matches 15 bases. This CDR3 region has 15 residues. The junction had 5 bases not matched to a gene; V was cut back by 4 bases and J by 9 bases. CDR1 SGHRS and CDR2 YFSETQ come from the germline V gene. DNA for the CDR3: TGCGCCAGCAGCCGGACTAGCGGGGGGGTGGGTGAGCAGTTCTTC. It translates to CASSRTSGGVGEQFF.

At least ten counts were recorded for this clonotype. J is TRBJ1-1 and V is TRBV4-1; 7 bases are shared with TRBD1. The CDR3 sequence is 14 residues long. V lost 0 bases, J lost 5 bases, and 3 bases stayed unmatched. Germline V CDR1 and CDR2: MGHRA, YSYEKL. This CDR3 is CASSQDPRGTEAFF. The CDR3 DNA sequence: TGCGCCAGCAGCCAAGATCCCAGGGGGACTGAAGCTTTCTTT.